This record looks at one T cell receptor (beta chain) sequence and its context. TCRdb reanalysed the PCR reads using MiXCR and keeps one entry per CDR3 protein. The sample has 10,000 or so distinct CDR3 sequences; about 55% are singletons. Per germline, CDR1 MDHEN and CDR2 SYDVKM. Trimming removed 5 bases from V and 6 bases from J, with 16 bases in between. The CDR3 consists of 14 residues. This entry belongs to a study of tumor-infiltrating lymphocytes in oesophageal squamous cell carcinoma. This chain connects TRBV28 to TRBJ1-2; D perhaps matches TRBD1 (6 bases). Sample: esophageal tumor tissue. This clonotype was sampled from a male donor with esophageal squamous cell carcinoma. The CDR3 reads CASSIPSRGNGYTF. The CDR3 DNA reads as TGTGCCAGCAGTATCCCCTCCAGGGGAAATGGCTACACCTTC.